These 22 T cell receptor beta chains share one sample of origin, sequenced in a study of CXCR3-negative and CXCR3-positive naive CD8 T cells. Whole-study results and caveats: CXCR3-negative naive cells had less hydrophobic TRB CDR3s than did CXCR3-positive naive cells.

Which antigens these TCRs recognize remains unknown. The study made its TRB cDNA libraries by 5' RACE, adding UMI labels. TCRdb reworked the 5' RACE reads into one entry per CDR3 protein, no DNA. This table lists approximately 120,000 distinct CDR3 sequences. What was sequenced was naive CXCR3+ CD8+ T cells from blood. As to subset: CD45RO-CCR7+CD27+CD95- naive CD8+ T cells expressing CXCR3 (TNR3+). Receptor source: a human donor in good health. Some clones in this sample may be carry-over from other donors' samples.

The chain couples TRBV7-6 to TRBJ2-3; TCRdb names TRBD2, which stays unverified in the absence of DNA. The CDR3 covers 16 residues. CDR1 SGHVS and CDR2 FNYEAQ come from the germline V gene. CDR3 loop: CASSRGTSGPTDTQYF. The complete variable domain, with remaining parts taken from reference TRBV7-6 and TRBJ2-3, reads GAGVSQSPRYKVTKRGQDVALRCDPISGHVSLYWYRQALGQGPEFLTYFNYEAQQDKSGLPNDRFSAERPEGSISTLTIQRTEQRDSAMYRCASSRGTSGPTDTQYFGPGTRLTVL.

The V and J genes are TRBV27 and TRBJ1-2; TCRdb selects TRBD1, and the lack of DNA leaves this call unchecked. This CDR3 has 16 amino acids. Looked up from germline, CDR1 is MNHEY and CDR2 is SMNVEV (reference sequence). The CDR3 sequence: CASSLSRQGSNYGYTF.

V and J are TRBV28 and TRBJ2-7. Looked up from germline, CDR1 is MDHEN and CDR2 is SYDVKM. The CDR3 length is 14 residues. The CDR3 spells CASSSPYVGYEQYF.

The V and J genes are TRBV29-1 and TRBJ2-2; TCRdb calls TRBD2, which cannot be checked without DNA. The CDR3 totals 13 residues. Germline V gene data show CDR1 as SQVTM and CDR2 as ANQGSEA. CDR3 amino acids: CSVGGGNTGELFF.

The rearrangement links TRBV27 to TRBJ1-1. The CDR3 is made up of 13 amino acids. Germline CDR1 and CDR2: MNHEY and SMNVEV (reference sequence). CDR3 protein: CASSFTGVTEAFF.

This rearrangement joins TRBV29-1 to TRBJ2-1. The CDR3 consists of 12 residues. The germline gives CDR1 SQVTM, CDR2 ANQGSEA. CDR3: CSPVGQNNEQFF.

The J gene is TRBJ2-1, the V gene TRBV6-2 or TRBV6-3; TCRdb indicates TRBD1, and absent DNA this call remains unverified. CDR1 is MNHEY and CDR2 is SVGEGT in the germline V gene. The CDR3 is 13 amino acids. The CDR3 loop is CASSYTGINEQFF.

The gene calls are TRBV7-3 and TRBJ2-7; TCRdb's assignment of TRBD1 cannot be checked, as there is no DNA. CDR1 is SGHTA and CDR2 is FQGTGA in the germline V gene. The CDR3 is 16 residues long. CDR3 region: CASSFGAPGQGYEQYF.

V gene TRBV20-1 combines with J gene TRBJ2-1; lacking DNA, the TRBD2 call made by TCRdb goes unchecked. CDR1 and CDR2 (germline): DFQATT, SNEGSKA (reference sequence). This CDR3 comprises 17 residues. The CDR3 here is CSARGLAGGGSYNEQFF.

The chain recombines TRBV4-1 with TRBJ2-5; TCRdb's assignment of TRBD1 cannot be checked, as there is no DNA. Germline V gene lookup returns CDR1 MGHRA and CDR2 YSYEKL. CDR3 size: 16 residues. This CDR3 reads CASSHKIGTDQETQYF.

The V call is TRBV29-1, the J call TRBJ1-2. In germline, CDR1 is SQVTM, CDR2 ANQGSEA. The CDR3 covers 13 residues. The CDR3 is CSVYNPDHYGYTF.

This CDR3 is CSVEDGTGVSMAYEQYF. This chain connects TRBV29-1 to TRBJ2-7; TCRdb returns TRBD1, unconfirmable since there is no DNA. The length of the CDR3 is 17 residues. The germline V gene has CDR1 SQVTM and CDR2 ANQGSEA.

This chain joins TRBV27 and TRBJ2-7; TCRdb outputs TRBD2, but without DNA this stays unchecked. This CDR3 contains 14 residues. The germline CDR1 and CDR2 sequences are MNHEY and SMNVEV (reference sequence). CDR3 sequence reads: CASSFGGAPHEQYF.

The CDR3: CASSQGWVEAEAFF. J is TRBJ1-1 and V is TRBV4-1. The CDR3 is 14 amino acids. Germline CDR1 MGHRA, CDR2 YSYEKL.

The V call is TRBV10-3, the J call TRBJ2-7; the D gene TCRdb calls, TRBD2, cannot be checked with no DNA. CDR3 length equals 15 residues. Germline V gene sequence: CDR1 ENHRY, CDR2 SYGVKD. The CDR3 loop is CAIIFGDFKNREQYF.

The chain couples TRBV11-2 to TRBJ1-1; TCRdb outputs TRBD1, but without DNA this stays unchecked. Looked up from germline, CDR1 is SGHAT and CDR2 is FQNNGV. The CDR3 totals 15 residues. The CDR3 region is CASSLGTGVYTEAFF.

The CDR3 here is CASSSGSVGDEQFF. This rearrangement joins TRBV5-1 to TRBJ2-1; without DNA, the TCRdb call of TRBD1 cannot be checked. The germline CDR1 and CDR2 sequences are SGHRS and YFSETQ. The CDR3 covers 14 residues.

This sequence joins TRBV10-3 and TRBJ2-1; checking the TCRdb D call of TRBD2 is not possible without DNA. The CDR3 contains 16 residues. In germline, CDR1 is ENHRY, CDR2 SYGVKD. The CDR3 protein is CAISPLTSGWNTEQFF.

The gene calls are TRBV14 and TRBJ1-1; as DNA is missing, the TRBD1 call by TCRdb cannot be tested. The CDR3 has 19 amino acids. The germline CDR1 and CDR2 sequences are SGHDN and FVKESK. The CDR3 is CASSQEDPGRQGLNTEAFF.

The chain combines TRBV5-6 with TRBJ2-5; there is no DNA to check the TCRdb D call of TRBD1. The CDR3 sequence is 16 residues long. The germline V gene encodes CDR1 SGHDT and CDR2 YYEEEE. CDR3 loop: CASSPGFWGPGETQYF.

This sequence joins TRBV7-2 and TRBJ2-7; TCRdb calls TRBD1, which cannot be checked without DNA. The CDR3 is made up of 15 amino acids. The germline V gene encodes CDR1 SGHTA and CDR2 FQGNSA. CDR3 sequence: CASSSSPGQSYEQYF.

The chain is built from TRBV5-6 and TRBJ2-1; TCRdb returns TRBD2, unconfirmable since there is no DNA. This CDR3 is built from 15 residues. CDR1 SGHDT and CDR2 YYEEEE come from the germline V gene. CDR3 in amino acids: CASSLTIAGFGEQFF.